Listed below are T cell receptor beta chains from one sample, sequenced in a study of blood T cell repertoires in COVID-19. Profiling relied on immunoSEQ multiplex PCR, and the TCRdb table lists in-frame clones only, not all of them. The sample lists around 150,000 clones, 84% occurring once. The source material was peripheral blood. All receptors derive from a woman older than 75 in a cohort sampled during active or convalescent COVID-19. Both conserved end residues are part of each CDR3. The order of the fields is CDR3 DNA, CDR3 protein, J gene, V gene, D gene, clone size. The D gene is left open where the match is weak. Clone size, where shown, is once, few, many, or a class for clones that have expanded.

TGTGCCAGCACTAGACAGTTCATGAACACTGAAGCTTTCTTT | CASTRQFMNTEAFF | TRBJ1-1 | TRBV2 | . | few
TGTGCCAGCAGTGAATGGGACACTCAGTACTTC | CASSEWDTQYF | TRBJ2-4 | TRBV6-1 | . | .
TGTGCCAGCAGTTACCGACAAAATCAGCCCCAGCATTTT | CASSYRQNQPQHF | TRBJ1-5 | TRBV6-6 | . | .
TGTGCCACCAGCCGAGCGGGGGACGCAGATACGCAGTATTTT | CATSRAGDADTQYF | TRBJ2-3 | TRBV15 | TRBD2 | .
TGCAGCGCCGGGGCATCGGGACAGGGCGGTGAAAAACTGTTTTTT | CSAGASGQGGEKLFF | TRBJ1-4 | TRBV29-1 | TRBD1 | many
TGTGCCAGCAGCCTTATAGACAGAACCTACGAGCAGTACTTC | CASSLIDRTYEQYF | TRBJ2-7 | TRBV7-2 | . | .
TGTGCCAGCAGCTTGATTACAGCGGGGGGAACCTCCTACGAGCAGTACTTC | CASSLITAGGTSYEQYF | TRBJ2-7 | TRBV5-4 | TRBD2 | .
TGTGCCAGCAGCTCGGGACTAGAATCCGGGGAGCTGTTTTTT | CASSSGLESGELFF | TRBJ2-2 | TRBV7-3 | TRBD2 | .
TGTGCCTGGAGCCCACAGGGGGGAAATCTACTCAGTCAGCCCCAGCATTTT | CAWSPQGGNLLSQPQHF | TRBJ1-5 | TRBV30 | TRBD1 | .
TGTGCCAGCAGCTTCTCCCCCCCGGACTATGGCTACACCTTC | CASSFSPPDYGYTF | TRBJ1-2 | TRBV11-2 | . | .
TGTGCCAGTAGTATCTCGGTCGGGAATGTCGGCACAGATACGCAGTATTTT | CASSISVGNVGTDTQYF | TRBJ2-3 | TRBV19 | . | .
TGTGCCAGCAGCCTGACTAGCTTCGAGCAGTACTTC | CASSLTSFEQYF | TRBJ2-7 | TRBV2 | TRBD2 | .
TGTGCCAGTATTGAGCGGACCACAGATACGCAGTATTTT | CASIERTTDTQYF | TRBJ2-3 | TRBV19 | . | .
TGTGCCAGCAGTAGGACAGGGGGCACAGATACGCAGTATTTT | CASSRTGGTDTQYF | TRBJ2-3 | TRBV6-6 | TRBD1 | .
TGTGCCAGCACCGCGTTCGGGGTCCACACTGAAGCTTTCTTT | CASTAFGVHTEAFF | TRBJ1-1 | TRBV7-9 | . | .
TGTGCCAGCAGTTCGGGAAGTTTCGACTACGAGCAGTACTTC | CASSSGSFDYEQYF | TRBJ2-7 | TRBV6-5 | . | .
TGTGCCAGCAGGTACCGACAGTACAATGAGCAGTTCTTC | CASRYRQYNEQFF | TRBJ2-1 | TRBV6-2/TRBV6-3 | . | once
TGTGCCAGCACCATTAGGGGGGGGACGCAAGAGACCCAGTACTTC | CASTIRGGTQETQYF | TRBJ2-5 | TRBV11-2 | . | .
TGTGCCAGCTCCACAGGGAGGGACACTGAAGCTTTCTTT | CASSTGRDTEAFF | TRBJ1-1 | TRBV18 | . | .
TGTGCCAGCAGTCTGGACAGTTTTTCTGGCTACACCTTC | CASSLDSFSGYTF | TRBJ1-2 | TRBV12-3/TRBV12-4 | . | .
TGCGCCAGCAGCCACGGGAACACTGAAGCTTTCTTT | CASSHGNTEAFF | TRBJ1-1 | TRBV10-2 | . | .
TGCGCCAGCAGCTTGTGGACTAGCGGGGGTGAGACCCAGTACTTC | CASSLWTSGGETQYF | TRBJ2-5 | TRBV5-1 | TRBD2 | once
TGTGCCAGCAGCTTAACGAGCGGGGGGTCCTACAATGAGCAGTTCTTC | CASSLTSGGSYNEQFF | TRBJ2-1 | TRBV7-3 | TRBD2 | .
TGTGCCAGCAGAGAACCCAGGACAGGGAACACTGAAGCTTTCTTT | CASREPRTGNTEAFF | TRBJ1-1 | TRBV6-1 | TRBD1 | .
TGTGCCAGCAGTCTGGGGGGTCTCTACAATGAGCAGTTCTTC | CASSLGGLYNEQFF | TRBJ2-1 | TRBV28 | . | .
TGTGCCAGCTCCAATATAGCGGGGGGGCGGCATGAGCAGTTCTTC | CASSNIAGGRHEQFF | TRBJ2-1 | TRBV18 | TRBD2 | once
TGTGCCAGTCAACAGGGCCTCCGAACAGATACGCAGTATTTT | CASQQGLRTDTQYF | TRBJ2-3 | TRBV6-5 | . | .
TGTGCCAGCAGTACAGGTTTGGGCTCCTACGAGCAGTACTTC | CASSTGLGSYEQYF | TRBJ2-7 | TRBV6-5 | . | .
TGTGCCAGCAGCCACCGACGGGACTTTTCTATTTATGGCTACACCTTC | CASSHRRDFSIYGYTF | TRBJ1-2 | TRBV3-1/TRBV3-2 | . | .
TGTGCCAGCTCACCACCGGCACAGGAAAGTCTAGCTTTCTTT | CASSPPAQESLAFF | TRBJ1-1 | TRBV18 | . | .
TGTGCCATCAGGCCCGGGACAGGGGCCCGGAACACTGAAGCTTTCTTT | CAIRPGTGARNTEAFF | TRBJ1-1 | TRBV10-3 | TRBD1 | .
TGTGCCAGCAGCCGCGCAGGGGGGAACACTGAAGCTTTCTTT | CASSRAGGNTEAFF | TRBJ1-1 | TRBV3-1/TRBV3-2 | TRBD1 | .
TGTGCCAGCAGTCTCACTAGCGGGGGGTTCGATGATACGCAGTATTTT | CASSLTSGGFDDTQYF | TRBJ2-3 | TRBV5-4 | TRBD2 | .